This T cell receptor beta chain was recorded in a study of chemoradiotherapy in HPV16-positive cancers. Study-level points and caveats: Candidate HPV-specific clones and E7-related TCR motifs grew in tumor during treatment.

About this clone: The antigen is undetermined.

Germline V gene sequence: CDR1 MNHEY, CDR2 SVGAGI. Trimming took off 0 bases at V and 5 bases at J, with 7 bases between the two ends. The CDR3 has 13 residues. Samples were taken several times over chemoradiotherapy. The protocol was immunoSEQ multiplex PCR, while the TCRdb copy is restricted to in-frame clones and leaves out a portion. This repertoire shows about 35,000 clones, more than 85% found once; its top ten account for around 2.3%. The source of this sequence is a human donor with HPV-associated anogenital cancer. The chain carries TRBV6-5 and TRBJ1-2, with unresolved D. The sequencing used blood, collected from a patient who underwent chemoradiotherapy. The CDR3 loop is CASSYSSRYGYTF. The DNA of the CDR3 is TGTGCCAGCAGTTACTCTTCCAGATATGGCTACACCTTC.